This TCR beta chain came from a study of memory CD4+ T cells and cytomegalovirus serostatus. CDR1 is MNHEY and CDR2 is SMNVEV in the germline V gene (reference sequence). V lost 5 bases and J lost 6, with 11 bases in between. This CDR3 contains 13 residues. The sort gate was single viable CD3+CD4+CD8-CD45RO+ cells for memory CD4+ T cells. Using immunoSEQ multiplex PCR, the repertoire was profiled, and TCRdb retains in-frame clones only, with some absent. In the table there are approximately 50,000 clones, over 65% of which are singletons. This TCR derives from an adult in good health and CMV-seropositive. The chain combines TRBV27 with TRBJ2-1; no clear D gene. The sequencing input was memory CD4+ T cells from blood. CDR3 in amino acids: CASSEFASNEQFF. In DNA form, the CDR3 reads TGTGCCAGCAGTGAATTCGCCTCCAATGAGCAGTTCTTC.